One and the same sample provided the 23 T cell receptor beta chains below, sequenced in a study of blood T cell repertoires in COVID-19. Data came from immunoSEQ multiplex PCR; TCRdb stores just in-frame clones and leaves some out. Of 110,000 to 150,000 clones in the sample, about 89% were seen once. The sample consisted of peripheral blood. The receptors originated from a man in his fifties or sixties with active or convalescent COVID-19.

This clone was found a few times. V usage is TRBV6-5 and J usage is TRBJ2-5; 7 nucleotides match TRBD2. The germline V gene encodes CDR1 MNHEY and CDR2 SVGAGI. V gave up 8 bases and J gave up 9 bases; unmatched junction bases: 9. The CDR3 has 12 amino acids. The CDR3, as DNA: TGTGCCAGCTCGGGGGGATTGGGGGCCCAGTACTTC. Translated, it gives CASSGGLGAQYF.

V usage is TRBV9 and J usage is TRBJ1-5; 7 nucleotides line up with TRBD1. With V trimmed by 3 bases and J by 1 base, 4 bases remained unmatched. There are 15 residues in the CDR3. Germline assignment: CDR1 SGDLS and CDR2 YYNGEE. CDR3 in amino acids: CASSAGTESNQPQHF. CDR3 sequence (DNA): TGTGCCAGCAGCGCCGGGACAGAGAGCAATCAGCCCCAGCATTTT.

The chain links TRBV5-1 to TRBJ1-5; no reliable D call. CDR3 length: 15 residues. V was shortened by 0 bases and J by 5 bases, with 12 bases between the two germline ends. Germline-derived CDR1 and CDR2 are SGHRS and YFSETQ. The CDR3 sequence is CASSLVESGDQPQHF. The CDR3 nucleotides read TGCGCCAGCAGCTTGGTAGAGAGCGGGGATCAGCCCCAGCATTTT. Together with reference TRBV5-1 and TRBJ1-5, the CDR3 gives the full variable domain: KAGVTQTPRYLIKTRGQQVTLSCSPISGHRSVSWYQQTPGQGLQFLFEYFSETQRNKGNFPGRFSGRQFSNSRSEMNVSTLELGDSALYLCASSLVESGDQPQHFGDGTRLSIL.

This rearrangement joins TRBV28 to TRBJ2-7, with a possible D match to TRBD1 (5 bases). With 5 bases removed from V and 4 bases from J, the gap between germline ends came to 12 bases. This CDR3 contains 13 residues. Germline-derived CDR1 and CDR2 are MDHEN and SYDVKM. The CDR3 here is CASSTPGNYEQYF. DNA of the CDR3: TGTGCCAGCAGTACCCCAGGGAATTACGAGCAGTACTTC.

The rearrangement uses TRBV19 and TRBJ1-3; TRBD1 is a possible D gene (6 bases). Germline CDR1 is LNHDA and CDR2 is SQIVND (reference sequence). V lost 4 bases and J lost 0, with 16 bases in between. The CDR3 totals 17 residues. CDR3 DNA sequence: TGTGCCAGTAGTAAAGCCGGGACACTAACCTCTGGAAACACCATATATTTT. It is translated as CASSKAGTLTSGNTIYF.

The rearrangement uses TRBV9 and TRBJ1-2, with D unresolved. The germline V gene has CDR1 SGDLS and CDR2 YYNGEE. This CDR3 is built from 12 residues. V lost 7 bases and J lost 4, with 11 bases in between. The CDR3 here is CASAAVGYGYTF. The CDR3 DNA follows: TGTGCCAGCGCCGCGGTTGGCTATGGCTACACCTTC.

This clone was seen only a few times. The rearrangement joins TRBV7-2 to TRBJ2-2, with TRBD1 as a possible D gene (6 bases). The CDR3 contains 14 residues. V lost 5 bases and J 6 bases, leaving 13 bases between the germline ends. Germline loops: CDR1 SGHTA, CDR2 FQGNSA. This CDR3 reads CASSPTGIAGELFF. The CDR3 DNA reads TGTGCCAGCAGCCCAACAGGGATTGCCGGGGAGCTGTTTTTT.

This clone was observed a handful of times. This chain uses TRBV7-3 with TRBJ2-1; D not certain. The CDR3 has 13 amino acids. Trimming left V 1 base short and J 7 bases short, with 8 bases between. In germline, CDR1 is SGHTA, CDR2 FQGTGA. The CDR3, as DNA: TGTGCCAGCAGCTTAATTGTCAATAATGAGCAGTTCTTC. It yields the protein CASSLIVNNEQFF. Combining the CDR3 with reference TRBV7-3 and TRBJ2-1 gives the whole variable domain GAGVSQTPSNKVTEKGKYVELRCDPISGHTALYWYRQSLGQGPEFLIYFQGTGAADDSGLPNDRFFAVRPEGSVSTLKIQRTERGDSAVYLCASSLIVNNEQFFGPGTRLTVL.

The chain carries TRBV3-1 (or the pseudogene TRBV3-2) and TRBJ1-4; 9 positions match TRBD1. Trimming removed 3 bases from V and 8 bases from J; junction bases left unmatched: 10. Germline loops: CDR1 LGHDT, CDR2 YNNKEL (reference sequence). This CDR3 region has 16 residues. CDR3 in DNA: TGTGCCAGCAGCCACCGCGGACAGGGGCTCGGAGAAAAACTGTTTTTT. Amino acids: CASSHRGQGLGEKLFF.

The genes are TRBV9 and TRBJ2-1; tentatively, D is TRBD2 (7 bases). The CDR3 consists of 14 residues. Deletions cut 7 bases from V and 2 bases from J, with 13 bases between. CDR1 is SGDLS, CDR2 YYNGEE, per germline. The CDR3, as DNA: TGTGCCAGCGCGGGGGCCTCTGCCTACAATGAGCAGTTCTTC. This codes for CASAGASAYNEQFF.

V usage is TRBV27 and J usage is TRBJ2-7; the D gene is possibly TRBD2 (6 bases). Germline CDR1 is MNHEY and CDR2 is SMNVEV (reference sequence). V lost 6 bases to trimming and J lost 3 bases, with 18 bases between them. This CDR3 is built from 15 residues. The CDR3 DNA reads TGTGCCAGCAGCCCACGGACTAATAAAGGCTACGAGCAGTACTTC. Amino acid sequence: CASSPRTNKGYEQYF.

V and J are TRBV2 and TRBJ2-3, with 11 bases identical to TRBD2. This CDR3 contains 16 residues. The V segment lost 2 bases and the J segment 1 base; nucleotides outside the gene matches: 2. Per the germline V gene, CDR1 is SNHLY and CDR2 is FYNNEI. CDR3 residues: CASSELAGGGTDTQYF. The CDR3 DNA follows: TGTGCCAGCAGTGAACTAGCGGGAGGCGGCACAGATACGCAGTATTTT.

The chain has TRBV10-3 and TRBJ2-7, with 7 bases identical to TRBD1. V shed 6 bases and J 3 bases; nucleotides not matched to a gene: 11. CDR3 length: 15 residues. Germline-derived CDR1 and CDR2 are ENHRY and SYGVKD. In nucleotides, the CDR3 is TGTGCCATCAGCCGAGGGGGCCAAGACCTCTACGAGCAGTACTTC. Translation: CAISRGGQDLYEQYF.

This clone was detected a few times. V gene TRBV28 combines with J gene TRBJ1-1; the D gene is possibly TRBD1 (5 bases). The CDR3 consists of 13 residues. Trimming took off 5 bases at V and 5 bases at J, with 12 bases between the two ends. Germline V lookup: CDR1 MDHEN, CDR2 SYDVKM. In nucleotides, the CDR3 is TGTGCCAGCAGTCTCGGGGGGGGTACTGAAGCTTTCTTT. Its translation: CASSLGGGTEAFF.

The chain employs TRBV7-9 and TRBJ2-5; D possibly corresponds to TRBD2 (5 bases). CDR3 size: 14 residues. The germline V and J ends were trimmed by 4 bases and 5 bases, with 14 bases remaining between them. From germline, CDR1 is SEHNR and CDR2 FQNEAQ (reference sequence). CDR3 DNA: TGTGCCAGCAGCTCCCGAGGGTTTAACGAGACCCAGTACTTC. It yields the protein CASSSRGFNETQYF.

V usage is TRBV5-1 and J usage is TRBJ1-4, with 7 bases fitting TRBD1. Germline loops: CDR1 SGHRS, CDR2 YFSETQ. The length of the CDR3 is 15 residues. Trimming cost V 6 bases and J 3 bases; bases outside gene matches: 8. CDR3 in DNA: TGCGCCAGCAAGCAAAGACAGGGCCCTAATGAAAAACTGTTTTTT. Translated, it gives CASKQRQGPNEKLFF.

V gene TRBV5-4 combines with J gene TRBJ1-1; D gene ambiguous. The CDR3 runs 15 residues. The V and J ends lost 0 bases and 1 base respectively, with 10 bases between them. Germline CDR1 and CDR2: SGHNT and YYREEE (reference sequence). The CDR3 bases are TGTGCCAGCAGCTTGGAGTGGGCCGGGAACACTGAAGCTTTCTTT. Its translation: CASSLEWAGNTEAFF.

This clone was seen only a few times. The CDR3: CASSLRREQYF. The DNA of the CDR3 is TGTGCCAGCAGTCTAAGGAGGGAGCAGTACTTC. V is TRBV12-3 or TRBV12-4 and J is TRBJ2-7; a possible D gene is TRBD2 (5 bases). V was shortened by 5 bases and J by 7 bases, with 9 bases between the two germline ends. The CDR3 consists of 11 residues.

V and J are TRBV19 and TRBJ1-1; D ambiguous. Germline V gives CDR1 LNHDA, CDR2 SQIVND (reference sequence). The CDR3 runs 13 residues. Trimming cost V 7 bases and J 1 base, with 10 bases left between them. The CDR3 protein is CASMPRRNTEAFF. The CDR3 coding sequence is TGTGCCAGTATGCCGAGGAGGAACACTGAAGCTTTCTTT. Full variable domain (outside the CDR3, taken from reference TRBV19 and TRBJ1-1): DGGITQSPKYLFRKEGQNVTLSCEQNLNHDAMYWYRQDPGQGLRLIYYSQIVNDFQKGDIAEGYSVSREKKESFPLTVTSAQKNPTAFYLCASMPRRNTEAFFGQGTRLTVV.

This clone was picked up one time. This sequence joins TRBV7-6 and TRBJ2-5; TRBD2 matches 7 bases. Per germline, CDR1 SGHVS and CDR2 FNYEAQ. The CDR3 covers 17 residues. Germline trimming cut 1 base from V and 2 bases from J; bases unmatched to any gene: 10. CDR3 sequence: CASSLGLSGGGQETQYF. The DNA for the CDR3 is TGTGCCAGCAGCTTAGGCCTGTCGGGGGGTGGGCAAGAGACCCAGTACTTC. The complete variable domain, with remaining parts taken from reference TRBV7-6 and TRBJ2-5, reads GAGVSQSPRYKVTKRGQDVALRCDPISGHVSLYWYRQALGQGPEFLTYFNYEAQQDKSGLPNDRFSAERPEGSISTLTIQRTEQRDSAMYRCASSLGLSGGGQETQYFGPGTRLLVL.

This chain connects TRBV18 to TRBJ2-5, with D maybe TRBD2 (6 bases). The germline CDR1 and CDR2 sequences are KGHSH and LQKENI. Trimming took 3 bases from V and 4 from J, leaving 15 bases between them. This CDR3 contains 15 residues. The CDR3 sequence: CASSPLRRDGETQYF. In nucleotides, the CDR3 is TGTGCCAGCTCACCCCTCCGGCGGGATGGAGAGACCCAGTACTTC.

The rearrangement joins TRBV9 to TRBJ1-4; 12 positions agree with TRBD1. Germline V gives CDR1 SGDLS, CDR2 YYNGEE. The CDR3 is 15 amino acids. J gave up 10 bases and V 4 bases, and 8 bases lay outside the gene matches. The CDR3 protein is CASSQGTGGGGKLFF. CDR3 sequence (DNA): TGTGCCAGCAGCCAAGGGACAGGGGGCGGTGGAAAACTGTTTTTT. Full variable domain (missing parts from reference TRBV9 and TRBJ1-4): DSGVTQTPKHLITATGQRVTLRCSPRSGDLSVYWYQQSLDQGLQFLIQYYNGEERAKGNILERFSAQQFPDLHSELNLSSLELGDSALYFCASSQGTGGGGKLFFGSGTQLSVL.

The chain uses TRBV28 and TRBJ2-1; D call uncertain. V was cut by 1 base and J by 8 bases, with 12 bases left in between. Germline CDR1 reads MDHEN; CDR2 reads SYDVKM. This CDR3 has 14 amino acids. For the CDR3, the DNA is TGTGCCAGCAGTTTATCTCGTAGGAGCGATGAGCAGTTCTTC. Its protein product is CASSLSRRSDEQFF.